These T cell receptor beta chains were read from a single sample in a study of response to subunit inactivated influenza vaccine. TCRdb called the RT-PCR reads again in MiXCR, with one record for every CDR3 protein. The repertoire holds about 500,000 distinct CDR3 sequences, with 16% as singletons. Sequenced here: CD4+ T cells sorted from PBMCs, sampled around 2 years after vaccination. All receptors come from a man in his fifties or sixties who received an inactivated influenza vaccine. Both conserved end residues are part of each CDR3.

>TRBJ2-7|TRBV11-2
CASSLVRNPREQYF
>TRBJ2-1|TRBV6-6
CASSFRYEQFF
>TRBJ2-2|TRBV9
CASSVDGRGRELFF
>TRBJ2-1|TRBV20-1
CSARDRVLAGRSYNEQFF
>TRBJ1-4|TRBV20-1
CSARAGGIHEKLFF
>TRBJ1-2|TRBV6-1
CASRAGTGYGYTF
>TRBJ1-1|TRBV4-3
CASSQDTDTEAFF
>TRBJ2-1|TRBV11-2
CASSPRQGNEQFF
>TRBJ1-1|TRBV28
CASTGQGRIEAFF
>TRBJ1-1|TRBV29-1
CSVSQGTNTEAFF
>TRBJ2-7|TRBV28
CASSLSGTGYSYEQYF
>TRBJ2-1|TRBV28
CASGKGQFF
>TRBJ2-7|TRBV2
CASSVARSGGYEQYF
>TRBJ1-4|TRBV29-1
CSVDQGAKLFF
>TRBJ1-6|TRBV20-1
CSAPRQGNNSPLHF
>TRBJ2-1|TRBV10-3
CAISDQPDYNEQFF
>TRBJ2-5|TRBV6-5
CASSYSTSGGAVRETQYF
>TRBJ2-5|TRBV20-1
CSASYREETQYF
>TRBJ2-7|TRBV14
CASSPVGLANSYEQYF
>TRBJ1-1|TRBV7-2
CASSTMGADTEAFF
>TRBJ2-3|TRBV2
CASIGLVPSTDTQYF
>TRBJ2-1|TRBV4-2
CASSQAQGIGEQFF
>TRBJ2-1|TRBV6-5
CASSYEISSYNEQFF
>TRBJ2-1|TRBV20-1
CSARIINEQFF
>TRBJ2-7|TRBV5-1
CATAVLADSYEQYF
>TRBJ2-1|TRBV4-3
CASSLSGTSGGWGQFF
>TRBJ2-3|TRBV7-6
CASSLGPTSGGTDTQYF
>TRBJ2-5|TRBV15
CATSRDPQGETQYF
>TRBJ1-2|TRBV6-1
CASSPTVLGTGYFYGYTF
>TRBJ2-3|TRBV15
CATSRGGGGIDTQYF
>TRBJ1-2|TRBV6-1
CASSVMTGYGYTF
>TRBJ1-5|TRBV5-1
CASSLGTGHQPQHF
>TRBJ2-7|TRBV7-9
CASRAGGSSYEQYF
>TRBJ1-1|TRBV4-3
CASSLPGGEAEAFF
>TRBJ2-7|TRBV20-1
CSARDGTPYEQYF
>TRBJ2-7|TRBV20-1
CSARDVDEQYF
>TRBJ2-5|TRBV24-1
CATSAFTGARETQYF
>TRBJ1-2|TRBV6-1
CASSPTRAHGYTF
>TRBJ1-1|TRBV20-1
CSARDMTGTNQAFF
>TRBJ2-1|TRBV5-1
CASSPLTGLNEQFF
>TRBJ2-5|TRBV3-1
CASSKRGQETQYF
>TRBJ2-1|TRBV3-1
CASAPGGHRNEQFF
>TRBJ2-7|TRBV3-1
CASSHRVNYEQYF
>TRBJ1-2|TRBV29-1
CSVGGRSNYGYTF
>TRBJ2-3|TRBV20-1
CSARDPGGINTQYF
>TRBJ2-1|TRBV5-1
CASSSAKASYNEQFF
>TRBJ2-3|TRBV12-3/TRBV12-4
CASSLAGGQADTQYF
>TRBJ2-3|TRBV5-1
CASRTSGNTDTQYF